This T cell receptor (beta chain) is from a study of cytomegalovirus exposure and HLA in healthy donors. Broader study findings: Later analysis reportedly placed an Asian-associated ancestry cluster below the roughly 640-donor mean in N-insertions. Relative to equally common others, HLA-associated TCR beta chains showed greater clonal expansion in a later analysis. Most of the TCR beta V segments (in an earlier analysis) were productive either about 87% or about 30% of the time.

Germline CDR1 is SGHTA and CDR2 is FQGTGA. V was pared by 4 bases and J by 6 bases, with 8 bases of the junction left unmatched. This CDR3 has 15 residues. The study ran its PCR with 60 Vbeta and 13 Jbeta primers. Profiled with immunoSEQ multiplex PCR; TCRdb holds only in-frame clones, not every one. In the table there are about 140,000 clones, 80% of which are singletons. As for this clone: Its antigen is still unknown.

The sequence was obtained from a man aged 50 to 59 in good health and CMV-seronegative. J is TRBJ2-2 and V is TRBV7-3; TRBD1 matches at 7 bases. Sequences were obtained from PBMCs. CDR3 sequence reads: CASSSNPQGPGELFF. The DNA for the CDR3 is TGTGCCAGCAGCTCCAACCCACAGGGGCCCGGGGAGCTGTTTTTT.